This T cell receptor (beta chain) stems from a study of siplizumab effects on memory and regulatory T cells. The study's findings and limits: Alloreactive sequences whose origin lay in unstimulated CD4+ memory cells were significantly reduced by siplizumab. Major contributors to the alloresponse seemed to be naive T cells, which also appeared more diverse than memory cells. Confirmatory evidence of suppressive function in proliferating siplizumab-culture Tregs was not obtained. Researchers could not give a naive or memory phenotype to roughly 75-96% of proliferating CD4+ or CD8+ clones.

This clone was seen once. Its antigen remains unidentified. Sequencing used immunoSEQ multiplex PCR; TCRdb keeps in-frame clones, though not all of them. The sample lists about 100,000 clones, 92% occurring once. Sequenced: Tregs sorted from blood. This clonotype originated in a human donor in good health.

The CDR3 reads CATSSGGEIDTQYF. The CDR3 DNA reads TGTGCCACCAGCTCAGGGGGGGAGATCGATACGCAGTATTTT. This rearrangement joins TRBV15 to TRBJ2-3; D tentatively reads TRBD1 or TRBD2 (7 bases each). Germline V gives CDR1 LNHNV, CDR2 YYDKDF (reference sequence). Trimming took off 5 bases at V and 6 bases at J, with 15 bases between the two ends. This CDR3 is built from 14 residues.